This TCR beta chain originates from a study of shared clonotypes between healthy human individuals. Study results and caveats: A small donor pool kept down the genetic and exposure-history diversity that was represented.

Method: immunoSEQ multiplex PCR; TCRdb's copy keeps in-frame clones and lacks some. The sample lists about 2.3 million clones, approximately 90% occurring once. As for this clone: Its antigen is undetermined.

The germline CDR1 and CDR2 sequences are SGHNT and YYREEE (reference sequence). V was clipped by 0 bases and J by 3 bases, with 7 bases between them. This CDR3 has 13 residues. This sequence originates from a man aged 18 to 35 in good health. Some clones in this sample may be carry-over from other donors' samples. The specimen sequenced was naive CD4+ T cells from PBMCs. Subset given: CD45RA+ positively selected. The rearrangement uses TRBV5-4 and TRBJ2-7; no clear D gene. CDR3: CASSLESNYEQYF. As DNA, the CDR3 is TGTGCCAGCAGCTTGGAATCTAACTACGAGCAGTACTTC. Full variable domain (missing parts from reference TRBV5-4 and TRBJ2-7): ETGVTQSPTHLIKTRGQQVTLRCSSQSGHNTVSWYQQALGQGPQFIFQYYREEENGRGNFPPRFSGLQFPNYSSELNVNALELDDSALYLCASSLESNYEQYFGPGTRLTVT.